One sample yielded the 27 T cell receptor beta chains listed below, sequenced in a study of regulatory T cells in long-lasting Graves disease listed by TCRdb under 2021. Reading the label with the study, this specimen's time point is: newly diagnosed GD, antithyroid drugs for less than 3 months. For both TCR sequencing and RNA sequencing, RNA was extracted from PBMCs using TRIzol. Library preparation used multiplex PCR. Sequenced on an Illumina HiSeq 4000. iRepertoire HTBI primers and Arm-PCR amplification of CDR3 regions were used to construct TCR beta libraries. TCRdb ran its own pipeline on the public reads, namely fastp trimming at Q25 and MiXCR clone calling, and kept in-frame beta chains. Each entry merges the rows of one CDR3 protein and shows their most common DNA and genes. The sample data list under 300,000 distinct CDR3 sequences, and around 19% of these were observed just once. The leading ten clones occupy over 20% of the sample.

Material: peripheral blood mononuclear cells (PBMCs), obtained at new diagnosis, from a patient treated with antithyroid drugs. The receptors were sampled from a female donor with Graves disease.

This clonotype was counted ten times or more. CDR3 DNA: TGTGCCACCAGTGATTCCAGCACCAATACAGGGCCAAATCAGCCCCAGCATTTT. Its translation: CATSDSSTNTGPNQPQHF. The gene calls are TRBV24-1 and TRBJ1-5; the D gene is possibly TRBD1 (6 bases). This CDR3 is 18 amino acids long. V shed 2 bases and J shed 4 bases, with 20 bases lying between them. Germline V gene sequence: CDR1 KGHDR, CDR2 SFDVKD.

As for this clonotype: A much larger clone differs from this one at a single base, so this may be a read error. The rearrangement joins TRBV20-1 to TRBJ2-5; D remains unclear. V was clipped by 0 bases and J by 2 bases, with 16 bases between them. CDR1 and CDR2 (germline): DFQATT, SNEGSKA (reference sequence). The CDR3 length is 16 residues. The CDR3: CSARDAFSALQETQYF. The CDR3 DNA follows: TGCAGTGCTAGAGACGCTTTCTCGGCTCTTCAAGAGACCCAGTACTTC.

This clonotype was recorded many times. The V and J genes are TRBV4-1 and TRBJ2-1, with 8 positions matching TRBD2. Unmatched junction bases numbered 4, after V lost 4 bases and J lost 2 bases. CDR3 length equals 15 residues. Germline V gene lookup returns CDR1 MGHRA and CDR2 YSYEKL. The DNA for the CDR3 is TGCGCCAGCAGCCCCCGACTAGCGACCTACAATGAGCAGTTCTTC. It yields the protein CASSPRLATYNEQFF.

This clonotype has more than one count but fewer than ten. The chain employs TRBV12-3 or TRBV12-4 and TRBJ2-3; TRBD2 aligns across 14 bases. With V trimmed by 5 bases and J by 4 bases, 11 bases remained unmatched. The CDR3 has 18 residues. This CDR3 reads CASSRLTSGRAGSDTQYF. CDR3 sequence (DNA): TGTGCCAGCAGTCGGTTGACTAGCGGGAGGGCCGGGTCAGATACGCAGTATTTT.

The sample holds many counts of this clonotype. The chain carries TRBV7-2 and TRBJ2-7; 7 bases align to TRBD2. This CDR3 has 13 amino acids. Germline loops: CDR1 SGHTA, CDR2 FQGNSA. J was trimmed by 9 bases and V by 1 base; bases with no gene match: 6. The CDR3, as DNA: TGTGCCAGCAGCTTAGTTCCTGGGGGGGGGCAGTACTTC. The encoded protein is CASSLVPGGGQYF.

This rearrangement joins TRBV12-3 or TRBV12-4 to TRBJ1-3, with D perhaps TRBD1 (5 bases). The ends were cut back, 5 bases at V and 4 bases at J, with 18 bases in the middle. CDR3 length: 16 residues. CDR3 region: CASSASGTSPGNTIYF. CDR3 sequence (DNA): TGTGCCAGCAGTGCTTCCGGGACCTCTCCGGGAAACACCATATATTTT.

At least ten counts were recorded for this clonotype. The V call is TRBV7-9, the J call TRBJ1-6; D is perhaps TRBD1 (6 bases). Germline CDR1 SEHNR, CDR2 FQNEAQ (reference sequence). Trimming left V 4 bases short and J 1 base short, with 17 bases between. CDR3 length: 18 amino acids. CDR3 residues: CASSSIDRRQSYNSPLHF. The CDR3 DNA sequence: TGTGCCAGCAGCTCAATTGACAGGAGGCAATCCTATAATTCACCCCTCCACTTT.

This clonotype occurred many times. The CDR3 here is CASSQDMGNEQFF. The CDR3 nucleotides read TGTGCCAGCAGCCAAGATATGGGAAATGAGCAGTTCTTC. The chain uses TRBV2 and TRBJ2-1; D call uncertain. The ends were cut back, 6 bases at V and 7 bases at J, with 13 bases in the middle. Germline V lookup: CDR1 SNHLY, CDR2 FYNNEI. This CDR3 has 13 residues.

This clonotype appeared many times. The chain carries TRBV24-1 and TRBJ1-5; D not resolved. This CDR3 comprises 15 residues. CDR1 is KGHDR and CDR2 is SFDVKD in the germline V gene. Trimming stripped 2 bases from V and 6 bases from J, with 13 bases between. CDR3 nucleotide sequence: TGTGCCACCAGTGATTCCAGGACTGGCGGTCAGCCCCAGCATTTT. As protein: CATSDSRTGGQPQHF.

This clonotype occurred many times. The chain employs TRBV24-1 and TRBJ1-6; D gene uncertain. Germline values: CDR1 KGHDR, CDR2 SFDVKD. The CDR3 covers 14 residues. Trimming took off 3 bases at V and 9 bases at J, with 11 bases between the two ends. The CDR3 loop is CATSDRGVGSPLHF. CDR3 DNA: TGTGCCACCAGTGATCGGGGAGTTGGTTCACCCCTCCACTTT.

Ten or more counts support this clonotype. The V call is TRBV7-9, the J call TRBJ1-2; possible D gene TRBD1, 5 bases. Germline V gene data show CDR1 as SEHNR and CDR2 as FQNEAQ (reference sequence). CDR3 length equals 14 residues. V lost 5 bases and J 0 bases, leaving 10 bases between the germline ends. DNA for the CDR3: TGTGCCAGCAGCGACAGTCCTTCTAACTATGGCTACACCTTC. It yields the protein CASSDSPSNYGYTF.

This clonotype was seen at least ten times. V and J are TRBV20-1 and TRBJ2-3, with D unresolved. The V end lost 3 bases, the J end lost 0 bases, and 19 bases lay between the germline ends. Per germline, CDR1 DFQATT and CDR2 SNEGSKA (reference sequence). There are 17 residues in the CDR3. The CDR3 region has the DNA TGCAGTGCTAGCGACCCGCGCGTTCCTCTTAGCACAGATACGCAGTATTTT. Translating it yields CSASDPRVPLSTDTQYF.

This clonotype was observed many times. Written as DNA, the CDR3 is TGTGCCAGCAGATCCGCAGGGGCCAGCTCCTACAATGAGCAGTTCTTC. Amino acids: CASRSAGASSYNEQFF. The chain uses TRBV11-2 and TRBJ2-1, with a weak D call TRBD1 (6 bases). Trimming removed 6 bases at V and 0 bases at J, with 15 bases between. Germline lookup yields CDR1 SGHAT and CDR2 FQNNGV. The length of the CDR3 is 16 residues.

This sequence joins TRBV28 and TRBJ2-2, with 10 bases fitting TRBD2. Germline assignment: CDR1 MDHEN and CDR2 SYDVKM. J was trimmed by 6 bases and V by 3 bases; bases with no gene match: 7. The CDR3 extends over 16 amino acids. The DNA of the CDR3 is TGTGCCAGCAGTTTTCAACTAGCGGGATCGGCCGGGGAGCTGTTTTTT. It codes for CASSFQLAGSAGELFF. Variable domain in full (rest from reference TRBV28 and TRBJ2-2): DVKVTQSSRYLVKRTGEKVFLECVQDMDHENMFWYRQDPGLGLRLIYFSYDVKMKEKGDIPEGYSVSREKKERFSLILESASTNQTSMYLCASSFQLAGSAGELFFGEGSRLTVL.

The sample holds a few counts of this clonotype. This sequence joins TRBV7-2 and TRBJ2-1, with TRBD1 as a possible D gene (6 bases). V lost 5 bases to trimming and J lost 7 bases, with 18 bases between them. There are 15 residues in the CDR3. CDR1 and CDR2 from the germline V gene are SGHTA and FQGNSA. CDR3 in DNA: TGTGCCAGCAGCCCCGTCGGGACATTAGGAAATGAGCAGTTCTTC. This translates into CASSPVGTLGNEQFF.

V usage is TRBV11-1 and J usage is TRBJ2-3; either TRBD1 or TRBD2 may supply D (5 bases each). The germline V gene has CDR1 SGHAT and CDR2 FQDESV (reference sequence). Deletions cut 4 bases from V and 6 bases from J, with 14 bases between. The CDR3 length is 14 residues. CDR3 residues: CASSSGTSVDTQYF. CDR3 DNA sequence: TGTGCCAGCAGCTCCGGGACCTCCGTGGATACGCAGTATTTT.

The genes are TRBV2 and TRBJ1-5; perhaps TRBD1 as D (6 bases). The CDR3 contains 15 residues. V dropped 7 bases and J dropped 0 bases, with 13 bases sitting between them. CDR1 is SNHLY, CDR2 FYNNEI, per germline. CDR3 region: CASTPGHHSNQPQHF. As DNA, the CDR3 is TGTGCCAGCACACCGGGACACCATAGCAATCAGCCCCAGCATTTT.

This clonotype was observed a handful of times. J is TRBJ2-1 and V is TRBV4-1; 8 positions agree with TRBD2. V lost 8 bases, J lost 4 bases, and 7 bases stayed unmatched. The CDR3 is 14 residues long. The germline gives CDR1 MGHRA, CDR2 YSYEKL. DNA of the CDR3: TGCGCCAGCGGCAGGCGGGAGGCTTACAATGAGCAGTTCTTC. Protein product: CASGRREAYNEQFF.

The gene calls are TRBV20-1 and TRBJ1-2, with D perhaps matching TRBD1 (5 bases). The length of the CDR3 is 16 residues. Trimming stripped 4 bases from V and 0 bases from J, with 18 bases between. The germline V gene has CDR1 DFQATT and CDR2 SNEGSKA (reference sequence). The CDR3: CSATAAGTLANYGYTF. The CDR3 nucleotides are TGCAGTGCTACGGCGGCGGGGACCCTTGCTAACTATGGCTACACCTTC.

Many counts were recorded for this clonotype. The genes are TRBV6-5 and TRBJ1-1; no clear D. V lost 2 bases to trimming and J lost 4 bases, with 11 bases between them. This CDR3 is 14 amino acids long. Germline CDR1 reads MNHEY; CDR2 reads SVGAGI. As DNA, the CDR3 is TGTGCCAGCAGTTACAGGCCCCCAGGCACTGAAGCTTTCTTT. It codes for CASSYRPPGTEAFF.

The sample holds many counts of this clonotype. The rearrangement uses TRBV6-1 and TRBJ1-5; no clear D. The CDR3 runs 14 residues. Trimming pared 2 bases from V and 4 bases from J, leaving 9 bases between. Germline V CDR1 and CDR2: MNHNS, SASEGT. The CDR3 here is CASSESIANQPQHF. The CDR3 DNA is TGTGCCAGCAGTGAAAGTATAGCAAATCAGCCCCAGCATTTT.

At least ten counts were recorded for this clonotype. This chain links TRBV27 with TRBJ1-1; possibly TRBD1 for D (6 bases). The V end lost 6 bases, the J end lost 1 base, and 15 bases lay between the germline ends. The CDR3 is made up of 15 amino acids. Germline V gives CDR1 MNHEY, CDR2 SMNVEV (reference sequence). The CDR3 sequence: CASRMPGEGNTEAFF. CDR3 nucleotide sequence: TGTGCCAGCAGAATGCCAGGGGAGGGGAACACTGAAGCTTTCTTT.

This clonotype was seen repeatedly, ten times or more. The rearrangement joins TRBV11-2 to TRBJ2-7, with D uncertain. V dropped 5 bases and J dropped 1 base, with 24 bases sitting between them. This CDR3 region has 18 residues. Germline V lookup: CDR1 SGHAT, CDR2 FQNNGV. The CDR3 DNA reads as TGTGCCAGCAGCCCTCCGAAAGCGTCCGCCCATATTTCCTACGAGCAGTACTTC. This translates into CASSPPKASAHISYEQYF.

A few counts support this clonotype. This chain links TRBV20-1 with TRBJ2-3; 11 bases fit TRBD2. The CDR3 is made up of 14 amino acids. Germline CDR1 is DFQATT and CDR2 is SNEGSKA (reference sequence). V shed 6 bases, J shed 5 bases, and the junction held 7 bases outside the gene matches. For the CDR3, the DNA is TGCAGTGCACTTAGCGGGAGGGACCGAGATACGCAGTATTTT. Protein sequence: CSALSGRDRDTQYF.

With regard to this clonotype: This probably arose from a read error, given a far larger clone one base away. This chain links TRBV11-2 with TRBJ2-1, with D perhaps matching TRBD2 (6 bases). Germline V gives CDR1 SGHAT, CDR2 FQNNGV. The CDR3 loop spans 14 amino acids. CDR3 sequence (DNA): TGTGCCAGCAGCCGCGGGACGGCACGAGAGACCCAGTGCTTC. Translation: CASSRGTARETQCF.

The chain has TRBV4-1 and TRBJ2-2; D is perhaps TRBD2 (6 bases). Germline CDR1 MGHRA, CDR2 YSYEKL. CDR3 length: 14 residues. V shed 6 bases and J shed 7 bases, with 15 bases lying between them. The CDR3 DNA follows: TGCGCCAGCAGTGCGGGGACTCCAAACGGGGAGCTGTTTTTT. Protein product: CASSAGTPNGELFF.

This clonotype was seen at least ten times. The chain employs TRBV6-1 and TRBJ1-3, with D perhaps TRBD1 (5 bases). V was pared by 2 bases and J by 2 bases, with 13 bases between. Germline V gene lookup returns CDR1 MNHNS and CDR2 SASEGT. The CDR3 sequence is 16 residues long. CDR3 coding DNA: TGTGCCAGCAGTGAACAGTTTGGGGCGCCTGGAAACACCATATATTTT. Translation gives CASSEQFGAPGNTIYF.